The T cell receptor (beta chain) under discussion was sequenced for a study of cytomegalovirus exposure and HLA in healthy donors. The PCR was carried out with 60 Vbeta primers and 13 Jbeta primers. Assay: immunoSEQ multiplex PCR; the TCRdb copy retains only in-frame clones and omits some. Among about 240,000 clones listed, around 78% were seen once. Study-level findings and limits: Later analysis associated a missense DCLRE1C variant with TCR beta V- and J-gene trimming. Most TCR sequences proved rare, with some public TCRs found in many donors. Researchers catalogued approximately 170 TCR beta chains as cytomegalovirus-associated.

As concerns this clone: Its antigen is still unknown.

With V trimmed by 9 bases and J by 4 bases, 13 bases remained unmatched. This CDR3 region has 15 residues. The TCR comes from a boy younger than 18 in good health and CMV-seronegative. The sequenced material came from PBMCs. The rearrangement uses TRBV5-3 and TRBJ2-1, with 7 bases matching TRBD2. TRBV5-3 is labeled an ORF, and its function is uncertain. The CDR3 spells CAKTDTGLLYNEQFF. The CDR3 DNA is TGTGCCAAAACTGATACGGGACTACTATACAATGAGCAGTTCTTC.